This T cell receptor (beta chain) was recorded in a study of blood T cell repertoires in COVID-19 (dated by TCRdb to the early 2020s). Broadly, across the study: The collaborator samples originated in the United States, Italy and Spain and spanned the acute and convalescent phases of COVID-19. The material from the prospective study consisted of cDNA or gDNA derived from T cells, B-cell-depleted T cells, or PBMCs. The samples were drawn from the first 160 participants of the ongoing ImmuneRACE study and from over a thousand subjects provided by 6 global collaborators. Deeply sampled blood TCRbeta repertoires from subjects exposed to, actively infected with, or recovered from COVID-19 were included in the dataset. A de-identified subject ID, COVID-19 status, age in years and sex were almost always included in the sample metadata. Where HLA class I and class II types were available, the types were taken from metadata supplied by the sample provider, not from assay-based typing. The repertoires were made available in a free public database intended to serve as a resource for research on the immune response to SARS-CoV-2. Overall results and qualifications from the work: How much clinical and demographic metadata was included differed by source and by participant, and the metadata was provided uncurated.

Its CDR3 holds 14 amino acids, cysteine through phenylalanine. Only the CDR3 part of the read is kept: 42 bases, read in frame from the first base. Sequences SGHNT (CDR1) and YYREEE (CDR2) are obtained from the germline V gene (reference sequence). V sheds 3 bases and J sheds 0 bases, leaving 9 bases between their ends. TCRbeta CDR3 regions were amplified from genomic DNA using the immunoSEQ Assay, a bias-controlled multiplex PCR. The paper's data handling went like this. The number of nucleated cells in each sample was estimated from the amplification of reference gene primers within the assay. Sequence reads were collapsed and filtered to measure the absolute abundance of every unique TCRbeta CDR3 rearrangement. For each sample, productive Simpson clonality was calculated as the square root of Simpson's diversity index across productive rearrangements. Sourced from immuneACCESS, this table was stored by TCRdb with only in-frame sequences that have V and J called. A share of the clones is absent; for the studies checked, an unresolved V gene accounts for under half, and the remainder has no known explanation. The DNA was the basis for D and trimming; V, J and clone size are from that table. This sample lists 200,000 to 300,000 clones; about nine tenths were detected once. Of the sample, approximately 0.8% is held by the ten largest clones.

This clone came up once. Its specific antigen is unknown. Nothing much larger sits one base from this clone, and base qualities are not available. One collaborating source in Seattle enrolled patients during active infection and followed them longitudinally through the course of disease. Whole blood was collected in K2EDTA tubes by collaborating institutions according to the institutions' own protocols. For TCRbeta analysis, collaborators shipped samples as frozen whole blood, isolated PBMCs, or DNA extracted from either of those sample types. This receptor was taken from a young man with COVID-19, enrolled during active disease. Recombination connected TRBV5-4 to TRBJ1-2; the D gene identity is not certain. The sample was peripheral blood. CDR3 protein: CASSYRGANYGYTF. The DNA sequence is given as TGTGCCAGCAGCTATCGGGGTGCTAACTATGGCTACACCTTC.